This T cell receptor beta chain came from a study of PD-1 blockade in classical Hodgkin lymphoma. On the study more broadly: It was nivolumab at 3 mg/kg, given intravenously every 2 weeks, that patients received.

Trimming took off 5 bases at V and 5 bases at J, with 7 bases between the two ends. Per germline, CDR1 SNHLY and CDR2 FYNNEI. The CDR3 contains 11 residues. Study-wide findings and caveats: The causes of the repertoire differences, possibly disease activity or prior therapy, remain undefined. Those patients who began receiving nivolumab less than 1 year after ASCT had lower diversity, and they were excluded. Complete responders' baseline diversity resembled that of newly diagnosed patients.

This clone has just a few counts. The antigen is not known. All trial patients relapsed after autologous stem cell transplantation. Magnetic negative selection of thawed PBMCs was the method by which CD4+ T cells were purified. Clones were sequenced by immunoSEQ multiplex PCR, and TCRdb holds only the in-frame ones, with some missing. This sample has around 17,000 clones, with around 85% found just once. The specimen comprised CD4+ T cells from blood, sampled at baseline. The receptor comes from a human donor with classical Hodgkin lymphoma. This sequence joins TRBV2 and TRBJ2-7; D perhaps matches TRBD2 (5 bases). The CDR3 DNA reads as TGTGCCAGCAGTTACGGGGACGAGCAGTACTTC. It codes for CASSYGDEQYF.